This T cell receptor (beta chain) is drawn from a study of T cell responses to AZD1222 COVID-19 vaccine. Regarding the study as a whole: Spike as a whole was targeted by vaccine-associated CD4 TCRs, dominant at 160-218 and 743-854. Among AZD1222 vaccinees, only 6 or 7 were seropositive at baseline. White British ancestry dominated among donors, who included more females, and clonal diversity was possibly underestimated.

The CDR3 contains 14 residues. The trim removed 5 bases at V and 6 bases at J, leaving 4 bases unmatched. Germline V gene data show CDR1 as SGHNT and CDR2 as YYREEE (reference sequence). The assay was immunoSEQ multiplex PCR, and TCRdb's table has in-frame clones only and misses some. Of over 100,000 clones detected, roughly 80% appear once; the ten largest clones hold around 15%. About this clone itself: Its target is unknown.

The gene calls are TRBV5-4 and TRBJ1-4, with 10 positions matching TRBD1. This TCR was sampled from an adult in good health. The sequenced sample was peripheral blood, obtained on day 0 of AZD1222 vaccination. Here the CDR3 DNA reads TGTGCCAGCAGTCCGGGACAGGGGCATGAAAAACTGTTTTTT. This translates into CASSPGQGHEKLFF.